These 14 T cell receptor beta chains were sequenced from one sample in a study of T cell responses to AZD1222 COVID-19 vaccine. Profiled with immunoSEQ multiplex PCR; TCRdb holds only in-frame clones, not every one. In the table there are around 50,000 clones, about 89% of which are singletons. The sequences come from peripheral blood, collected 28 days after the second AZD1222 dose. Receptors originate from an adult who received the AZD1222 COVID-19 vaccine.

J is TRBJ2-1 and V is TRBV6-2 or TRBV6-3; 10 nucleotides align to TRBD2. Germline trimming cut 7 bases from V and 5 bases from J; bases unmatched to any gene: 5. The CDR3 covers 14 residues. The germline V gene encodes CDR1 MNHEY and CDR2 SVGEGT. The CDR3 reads CASIPLAGDNEQFF. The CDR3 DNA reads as TGTGCCAGCATCCCTCTAGCGGGAGACAATGAGCAGTTCTTC.

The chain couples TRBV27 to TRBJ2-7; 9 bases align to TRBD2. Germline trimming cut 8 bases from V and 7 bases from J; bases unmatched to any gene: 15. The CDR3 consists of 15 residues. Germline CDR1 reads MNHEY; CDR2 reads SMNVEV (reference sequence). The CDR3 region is CASGDYLAGSPEQYF. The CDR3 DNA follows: TGTGCCAGCGGGGATTACCTAGCGGGATCCCCAGAGCAGTACTTC.

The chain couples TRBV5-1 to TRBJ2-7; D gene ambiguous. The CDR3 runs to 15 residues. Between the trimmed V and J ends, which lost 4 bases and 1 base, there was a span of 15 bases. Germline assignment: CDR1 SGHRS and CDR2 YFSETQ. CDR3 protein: CASSPEVGKSYEQYF. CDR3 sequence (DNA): TGCGCCAGCAGCCCAGAGGTAGGGAAATCCTACGAGCAGTACTTC.

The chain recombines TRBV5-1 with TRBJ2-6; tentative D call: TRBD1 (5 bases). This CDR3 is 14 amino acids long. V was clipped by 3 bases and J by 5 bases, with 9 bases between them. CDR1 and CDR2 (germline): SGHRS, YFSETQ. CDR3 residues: CASSYQGWANVLTF. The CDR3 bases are TGCGCCAGCAGCTATCAGGGTTGGGCCAACGTCCTGACTTTC.

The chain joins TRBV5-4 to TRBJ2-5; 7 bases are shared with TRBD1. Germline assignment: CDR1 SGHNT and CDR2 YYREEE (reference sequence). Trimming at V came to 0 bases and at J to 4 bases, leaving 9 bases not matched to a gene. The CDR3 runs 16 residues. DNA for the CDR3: TGTGCCAGCAGCTTGGAAGCAGTAGGGGGCAGAGAGACCCAGTACTTC. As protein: CASSLEAVGGRETQYF.

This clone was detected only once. In DNA, the CDR3 is TGCGCCAGCAGCTTGTCAGATACGCAGTATTTT. Translated: CASSLSDTQYF. V and J are TRBV5-1 and TRBJ2-3, with no clear D. The CDR3 sequence is 11 residues long. Between the trimmed V and J ends, which lost 1 base and 4 bases, there was a span of 1 base. CDR1 is SGHRS, CDR2 YFSETQ, per germline.

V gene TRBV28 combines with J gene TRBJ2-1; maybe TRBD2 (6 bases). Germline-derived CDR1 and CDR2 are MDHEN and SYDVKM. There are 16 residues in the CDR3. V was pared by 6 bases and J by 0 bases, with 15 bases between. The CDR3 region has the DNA TGTGCCAGCAGATTCCAGGGACTCAGCTCCTACAATGAGCAGTTCTTC. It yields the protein CASRFQGLSSYNEQFF.

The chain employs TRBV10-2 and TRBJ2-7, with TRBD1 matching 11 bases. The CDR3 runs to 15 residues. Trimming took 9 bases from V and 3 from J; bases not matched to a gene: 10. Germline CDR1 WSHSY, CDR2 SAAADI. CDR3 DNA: TGCGCCAGTACACTTACCGGGACAGGGGGCTACGAGCAGTACTTC. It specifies CASTLTGTGGYEQYF.

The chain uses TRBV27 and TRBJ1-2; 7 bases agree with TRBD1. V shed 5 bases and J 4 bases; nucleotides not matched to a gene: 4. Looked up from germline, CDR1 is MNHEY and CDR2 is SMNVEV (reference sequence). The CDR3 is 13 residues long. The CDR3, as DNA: TGTGCCAGCAGTGGGGACAGCGTCTATGGCTACACCTTC. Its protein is CASSGDSVYGYTF.

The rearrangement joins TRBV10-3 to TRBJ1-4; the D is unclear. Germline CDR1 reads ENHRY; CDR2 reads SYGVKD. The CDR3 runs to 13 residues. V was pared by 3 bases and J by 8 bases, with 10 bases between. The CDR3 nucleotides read TGTGCCATCAGTGATAGAGGCGGGGAAAAACTGTTTTTT. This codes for CAISDRGGEKLFF.

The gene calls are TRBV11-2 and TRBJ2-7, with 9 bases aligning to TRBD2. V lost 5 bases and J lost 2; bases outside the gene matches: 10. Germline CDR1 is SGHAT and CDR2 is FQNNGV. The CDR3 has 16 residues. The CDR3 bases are TGTGCCAGCAGCCCTTCAGCTAGCGGGGACACCTACGAGCAGTACTTC. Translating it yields CASSPSASGDTYEQYF.

The CDR3 nucleotides read TGCGCCAGCAGCCCGAGGACAGGTGAGACCACTGAAGCTTTCTTT. Its protein product is CASSPRTGETTEAFF. This sequence joins TRBV5-1 and TRBJ1-1; 7 bases line up with TRBD1. Per the germline V gene, CDR1 is SGHRS and CDR2 is YFSETQ. The V and J ends lost 4 bases and 4 bases, in that order; junction bases with no gene match: 10. The length of the CDR3 is 15 residues.

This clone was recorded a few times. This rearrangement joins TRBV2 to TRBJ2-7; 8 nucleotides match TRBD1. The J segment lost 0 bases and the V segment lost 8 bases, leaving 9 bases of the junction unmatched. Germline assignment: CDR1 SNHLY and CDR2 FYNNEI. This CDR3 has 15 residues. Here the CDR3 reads CASGRWTGNSYEQYF. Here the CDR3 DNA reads TGTGCCAGCGGGAGATGGACAGGGAACTCCTACGAGCAGTACTTC.

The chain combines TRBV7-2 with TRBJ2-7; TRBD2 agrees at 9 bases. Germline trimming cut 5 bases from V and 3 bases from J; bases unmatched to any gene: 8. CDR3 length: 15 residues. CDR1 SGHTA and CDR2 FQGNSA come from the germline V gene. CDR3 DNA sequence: TGTGCCAGCAGCAGAATAGCGGGAGTTGACTACGAGCAGTACTTC. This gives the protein CASSRIAGVDYEQYF.